The rows below give T cell receptor beta chains drawn from one sample of a study of control samples from healthy donors and cancer patients. The table came from immunoSEQ multiplex PCR; TCRdb's copy has only in-frame clones and leaves some out. Here the sample spans more than 95,000 clones, roughly 92% being singletons. Sequencing was done on a sample of PBMCs. All receptors come from a man older than 75 with head and neck cancer. Both conserved end residues are part of each CDR3. D genes are given only for firm matches. Size tells how often a clone was seen (once, few, many) or the class of an expanded clone, and some rows leave it out.

cdr3_nt: TGCGCCAGCGGCACCACAGGGGGGCCCACAGATACGCAGTATTTT; cdr3_aa: CASGTTGGPTDTQYF; clone_size: .; j_call: TRBJ2-3; v_call: TRBV5-1; d_call: TRBD1
cdr3_nt: TGTGCCAGCAGCTTGGGAGTCCCCTTCTCCTACAATGAGCAGTTCTTC; cdr3_aa: CASSLGVPFSYNEQFF; clone_size: .; j_call: TRBJ2-1; v_call: TRBV7-8; d_call: .
cdr3_nt: TGTGCCAGCAGCTCGAGTAGGGGCTCCGGGGAGCTGTTTTTT; cdr3_aa: CASSSSRGSGELFF; clone_size: .; j_call: TRBJ2-2; v_call: TRBV11-3; d_call: .
cdr3_nt: TGCGCCAGCAGCTTAGGAGGGTTGAACACTGAAGCTTTCTTT; cdr3_aa: CASSLGGLNTEAFF; clone_size: .; j_call: TRBJ1-1; v_call: TRBV5-1; d_call: .
cdr3_nt: TGTGCCAGCAGCCTCCTAGATTCACCCCTCCACTTT; cdr3_aa: CASSLLDSPLHF; clone_size: .; j_call: TRBJ1-6; v_call: TRBV6-6; d_call: .
cdr3_nt: TGTGCCAGCAGCAAAGTCACTAGCGGGGGGGATACGTTATACGAGCAGTACTTC; cdr3_aa: CASSKVTSGGDTLYEQYF; clone_size: .; j_call: TRBJ2-7; v_call: TRBV21-1; d_call: .
cdr3_nt: TGTGCCAGCTCCCCCCTTGACAGGGGGTTCTATAATTCACCCCTCCACTTT; cdr3_aa: CASSPLDRGFYNSPLHF; clone_size: .; j_call: TRBJ1-6; v_call: TRBV18; d_call: TRBD1
cdr3_nt: TGTGCCAGTAGTAAGGCCGGCAGGGGGAATTCACCCCTCCACTTT; cdr3_aa: CASSKAGRGNSPLHF; clone_size: .; j_call: TRBJ1-6; v_call: TRBV19; d_call: TRBD1
cdr3_nt: TGTGCCAGTACCTCGGGACAGCGAGATACGCAGTATTTT; cdr3_aa: CASTSGQRDTQYF; clone_size: .; j_call: TRBJ2-3; v_call: TRBV19; d_call: TRBD1
cdr3_nt: TGCGCCAGCAGCTCGTGGCGGGAGTCCGACGAGCAGTACTTC; cdr3_aa: CASSSWRESDEQYF; clone_size: .; j_call: TRBJ2-7; v_call: TRBV5-1; d_call: TRBD2
cdr3_nt: TGTGCCAGCAGCTTCCCCCCAGGGTTAAGGAACACTGAAGCTTTCTTT; cdr3_aa: CASSFPPGLRNTEAFF; clone_size: .; j_call: TRBJ1-1; v_call: TRBV5-8; d_call: .
cdr3_nt: TGTGCCATCAGCAGGGACAACTCCTACGAGCAGTACTTC; cdr3_aa: CAISRDNSYEQYF; clone_size: .; j_call: TRBJ2-7; v_call: TRBV10-3; d_call: .
cdr3_nt: TGTGCCAGCAGTCGAAGTGATGAAGCTTTCTTT; cdr3_aa: CASSRSDEAFF; clone_size: .; j_call: TRBJ1-1; v_call: TRBV6-5; d_call: .
cdr3_nt: TGCGCCAGCAGCTTGGCCAGAGGGGGGACATCACTCTACGAGCAGTACTTC; cdr3_aa: CASSLARGGTSLYEQYF; clone_size: .; j_call: TRBJ2-7; v_call: TRBV5-1; d_call: .
cdr3_nt: TGCGCCAGCAGCTTGAGGGGTGAAGAGCAGTACTTC; cdr3_aa: CASSLRGEEQYF; clone_size: once; j_call: TRBJ2-7; v_call: TRBV5-1; d_call: .
cdr3_nt: TGTGCCAGCAGTAGTCTAGCGGGGAGATACAATGAGCAGTTCTTC; cdr3_aa: CASSSLAGRYNEQFF; clone_size: .; j_call: TRBJ2-1; v_call: TRBV2; d_call: TRBD2
cdr3_nt: TGTGCCAGCTCACCGGACAGGGCCACTGAAGCTTTCTTT; cdr3_aa: CASSPDRATEAFF; clone_size: .; j_call: TRBJ1-1; v_call: TRBV18; d_call: TRBD1
cdr3_nt: TGTGCCAGCGATGGCGGTAGGGCTTTCTTT; cdr3_aa: CASDGGRAFF; clone_size: .; j_call: TRBJ1-1; v_call: TRBV2; d_call: .
cdr3_nt: TGTGCCAGCAGCCGATGGGTGAACAAAGGCGGGGAGCTGTTTTTT; cdr3_aa: CASSRWVNKGGELFF; clone_size: .; j_call: TRBJ2-2; v_call: TRBV3-1/TRBV3-2; d_call: .
cdr3_nt: TGTGCCAGCAGCTCCTTACACGGGCAGTTCTTC; cdr3_aa: CASSSLHGQFF; clone_size: .; j_call: TRBJ2-1; v_call: TRBV3-1/TRBV3-2; d_call: .
cdr3_nt: TGTGCCAGCATGACTAGAGGGGTAAACACCGGGGAGCTGTTTTTT; cdr3_aa: CASMTRGVNTGELFF; clone_size: .; j_call: TRBJ2-2; v_call: TRBV11-2; d_call: .
cdr3_nt: TGTGCCAGTAGAGGGAGGGGGGAAATCACTGAAGCTTTCTTT; cdr3_aa: CASRGRGEITEAFF; clone_size: .; j_call: TRBJ1-1; v_call: TRBV19; d_call: .
cdr3_nt: TGTGCCAGCAGCCCCCGAAGCTCCTACGAGCAGTACTTC; cdr3_aa: CASSPRSSYEQYF; clone_size: .; j_call: TRBJ2-7; v_call: TRBV12-3/TRBV12-4; d_call: .
cdr3_nt: TGTGCCAGCAGCCCGGGTGGGCGCGGTGGCTACACCTTC; cdr3_aa: CASSPGGRGGYTF; clone_size: .; j_call: TRBJ1-2; v_call: TRBV3-1/TRBV3-2; d_call: .
cdr3_nt: TGTGCCAGCAGCCCATTAGCGGGAAGGGGTGCTTCGGCCACCGGGGAGCTGTTTTTT; cdr3_aa: CASSPLAGRGASATGELFF; clone_size: .; j_call: TRBJ2-2; v_call: TRBV3-1/TRBV3-2; d_call: TRBD2
cdr3_nt: TGTGCCAGCAGCTTATCCGCGGGAGGGGGAGACGAGCAGTACTTC; cdr3_aa: CASSLSAGGGDEQYF; clone_size: once; j_call: TRBJ2-7; v_call: TRBV5-4; d_call: TRBD2
cdr3_nt: TGTGCCAGTAGTATGGTGCCGGAATCCTACAATGAGCAGTTCTTC; cdr3_aa: CASSMVPESYNEQFF; clone_size: .; j_call: TRBJ2-1; v_call: TRBV19; d_call: .
cdr3_nt: TGCGCCAGCAGCTCGGCGACAGGCGACACCGGGGAGCTGTTTTTT; cdr3_aa: CASSSATGDTGELFF; clone_size: .; j_call: TRBJ2-2; v_call: TRBV5-1; d_call: .
cdr3_nt: TGTGCCAGTAGCGACCCGGGACAGGGATTCAACACTGAAGCTTTCTTT; cdr3_aa: CASSDPGQGFNTEAFF; clone_size: .; j_call: TRBJ1-1; v_call: TRBV19; d_call: TRBD1
cdr3_nt: TGTGCCAGCAGTGGCGGGCAAGGCAGCACAGATACGCAGTATTTT; cdr3_aa: CASSGGQGSTDTQYF; clone_size: few; j_call: TRBJ2-3; v_call: TRBV2; d_call: .
cdr3_nt: TGTGCCAGCAGCTTCCTCGTGGGGACCCAGTACTTC; cdr3_aa: CASSFLVGTQYF; clone_size: .; j_call: TRBJ2-5; v_call: TRBV7-2; d_call: .
cdr3_nt: TGCGCCAGCAGCCCGACGGGGGTGAGAATGAACACTGAAGCTTTCTTT; cdr3_aa: CASSPTGVRMNTEAFF; clone_size: .; j_call: TRBJ1-1; v_call: TRBV5-1; d_call: .
cdr3_nt: TGTGCCAGCAGCTTCCTTGTGCGAGCGGGCGGCGACTATGGCTACACCTTC; cdr3_aa: CASSFLVRAGGDYGYTF; clone_size: .; j_call: TRBJ1-2; v_call: TRBV5-4; d_call: .
cdr3_nt: TGTGCCAGCAGCCAGGGGCAAGGGGGTTACTATGGCTACACCTTC; cdr3_aa: CASSQGQGGYYGYTF; clone_size: .; j_call: TRBJ1-2; v_call: TRBV14; d_call: .
cdr3_nt: TGTGCCAGCAGCCTTCAGGGGCAGGCCACCCTCTCCTACGAGCAGTACTTC; cdr3_aa: CASSLQGQATLSYEQYF; clone_size: .; j_call: TRBJ2-7; v_call: TRBV7-8; d_call: .
cdr3_nt: TGTGCCAGCAGGGAGAGGCCCTTCGCAACAGATCAGCCCCAGCATTTT; cdr3_aa: CASRERPFATDQPQHF; clone_size: few; j_call: TRBJ1-5; v_call: TRBV2; d_call: .
cdr3_nt: TGTGCCAGCAGCGCGGGACAGGGGATCAATTCACCCCTCCACTTT; cdr3_aa: CASSAGQGINSPLHF; clone_size: .; j_call: TRBJ1-6; v_call: TRBV9; d_call: TRBD1
cdr3_nt: TGTGCCAGCAGCTTGGGGACTAGCGGGGGGGAGACCCAGTACTTC; cdr3_aa: CASSLGTSGGETQYF; clone_size: .; j_call: TRBJ2-5; v_call: TRBV5-4; d_call: TRBD2
cdr3_nt: TGTGCCAGCAGGAACTATGACTATGGCTACACCTTC; cdr3_aa: CASRNYDYGYTF; clone_size: .; j_call: TRBJ1-2; v_call: TRBV6-5; d_call: .
cdr3_nt: TGTGCCAGCAGCCAAGAAATTGGGACAGCTTATAGCAATCAGCCCCAGCATTTT; cdr3_aa: CASSQEIGTAYSNQPQHF; clone_size: .; j_call: TRBJ1-5; v_call: TRBV4-2; d_call: TRBD1
cdr3_nt: TGTGCCAGCTCACCAACGGGGTTGGAGACCCAGTACTTC; cdr3_aa: CASSPTGLETQYF; clone_size: .; j_call: TRBJ2-5; v_call: TRBV18; d_call: .
cdr3_nt: TGTGCCAGTAGTCTACAGGGGGCTCGGGATGAAGCTTTCTTT; cdr3_aa: CASSLQGARDEAFF; clone_size: .; j_call: TRBJ1-1; v_call: TRBV19; d_call: TRBD1
cdr3_nt: TGTGCCAGCAGCCTTACCCCGAACAGCAACACTGAAGCTTTCTTT; cdr3_aa: CASSLTPNSNTEAFF; clone_size: .; j_call: TRBJ1-1; v_call: TRBV5-5; d_call: .
cdr3_nt: TGTGCCAGCAGCTTGGATTGGGACTTGAAGACCCAGTACTTC; cdr3_aa: CASSLDWDLKTQYF; clone_size: once; j_call: TRBJ2-5; v_call: TRBV5-8; d_call: .
cdr3_nt: TGCGCCAGCAGCTTGTTTCTCTTGGAACAAACCTACGAGCAGTACTTC; cdr3_aa: CASSLFLLEQTYEQYF; clone_size: .; j_call: TRBJ2-7; v_call: TRBV5-1; d_call: .
cdr3_nt: TGCGCCAGCAGCCAACAGGGGATCGAAACCTACGAGCAGTACTTC; cdr3_aa: CASSQQGIETYEQYF; clone_size: .; j_call: TRBJ2-7; v_call: TRBV4-1; d_call: .
cdr3_nt: TGTGCCAGCAGGCTCAGCCTCTACGAGCAGTACTTC; cdr3_aa: CASRLSLYEQYF; clone_size: .; j_call: TRBJ2-7; v_call: TRBV2; d_call: .
cdr3_nt: TGCGCCAGCAGCTTGAGGTCAGGGGGCAATTGGATGAACACTGAAGCTTTCTTT; cdr3_aa: CASSLRSGGNWMNTEAFF; clone_size: .; j_call: TRBJ1-1; v_call: TRBV5-1; d_call: TRBD1
cdr3_nt: TGCGCCAGCAGCCAAGTTCTAACAGGGGGCGTAGCGGCTTTCTTT; cdr3_aa: CASSQVLTGGVAAFF; clone_size: few; j_call: TRBJ1-1; v_call: TRBV4-3; d_call: TRBD1
cdr3_nt: TGTGCCAGCAGCTTAGATCCGGTGAACACTGAAGCTTTCTTT; cdr3_aa: CASSLDPVNTEAFF; clone_size: .; j_call: TRBJ1-1; v_call: TRBV11-2; d_call: .
cdr3_nt: TGTGCCAGTAGTATTGAGGGGGACACTGAAGCTTTCTTT; cdr3_aa: CASSIEGDTEAFF; clone_size: .; j_call: TRBJ1-1; v_call: TRBV19; d_call: .
cdr3_nt: TGTGCCAGCAGCCTCCAAGAGACCCAGTACTTC; cdr3_aa: CASSLQETQYF; clone_size: .; j_call: TRBJ2-5; v_call: TRBV5-4; d_call: .